These 25 T cell receptor beta chains were all obtained from the same sample, sequenced in a study of breast tumors, draining lymph nodes, adjacent tissues. MiXCR, run by TCRdb on the multiplex PCR reads, gives a single entry per CDR3 protein. The table includes about 130,000 distinct CDR3 sequences, around 20% detected once. The lymph nodes were axillary draining lymph nodes from breast cancer patients. The sequenced sample was axillary lymph node tissue. All receptors come from a female donor with breast cancer. Some clones in this sample may be carry-over from other donors' samples.

About this clonotype itself: A much larger clone is a single base away; this may be a read error. The chain employs TRBV9 and TRBJ1-4, with D possibly TRBD1 on 5 matching bases. This CDR3 contains 15 residues. With 0 bases removed from V and 8 bases from J, the gap between germline ends came to 14 bases. CDR1 and CDR2 (germline): SGDLS, YYNGEE. CDR3 in DNA: TGTGCCAGCAGCGTAGGTCCTCAGGGCGGGGAAAAACTGTTTTTT. Translation: CASSVGPQGGEKLFF. Full variable domain (missing parts from reference TRBV9 and TRBJ1-4): DSGVTQTPKHLITATGQRVTLRCSPRSGDLSVYWYQQSLDQGLQFLIQYYNGEERAKGNILERFSAQQFPDLHSELNLSSLELGDSALYFCASSVGPQGGEKLFFGSGTQLSVL.

The chain recombines TRBV7-9 with TRBJ2-1; D is possibly TRBD1 (6 bases). V lost 2 bases and J lost 5, with 13 bases in between. CDR3 length equals 15 residues. Germline values: CDR1 SEHNR, CDR2 FQNEAQ (reference sequence). CDR3 bases: TGTGCCAGCAGCTTACGTAATAGGGACAACAATGAGCAGTTCTTC. Encoded protein: CASSLRNRDNNEQFF.

Notes on this clonotype: Given a much more abundant clone one base away, this may be a read error. The rearrangement links TRBV19 to TRBJ2-7; no clear D. The length of the CDR3 is 13 residues. Germline CDR1 LNHDA, CDR2 SQIVND (reference sequence). Trimming left V 5 bases short and J 2 bases short, with 10 bases between. CDR3 nucleotide sequence: TGTGCCAGTAGTCGACCCCCTCCCTACGAGCAGTACTTC. This sequence encodes CASSRPPPYEQYF.

In the case of this clonotype: One base away lies a much larger clone, so this may be a sequencing read error. The chain joins TRBV7-9 to TRBJ2-3; weak D call: TRBD2 (6 bases). The germline V gene has CDR1 SEHNR and CDR2 FQNEAQ (reference sequence). This CDR3 has 18 amino acids. Trimming shortened V by 5 bases and J by 5 bases, and 26 bases separated the two germline ends. Here the CDR3 reads CASSRTPRLVGAKDTQYF. CDR3 in DNA: TGTGCCAGCAGCCGAACCCCTAGACTAGTGGGAGCGAAAGATACGCAGTATTTT.

The chain has TRBV28 and TRBJ2-2; D remains ambiguous. The CDR3 sequence is 14 residues long. The ends were cut back, 7 bases at V and 5 bases at J, with 14 bases in the middle. Per germline, CDR1 MDHEN and CDR2 SYDVKM. The CDR3 region is CASNEGPPTGELFF. The CDR3 DNA is TGTGCCAGCAACGAAGGGCCACCGACCGGGGAGCTGTTTTTT. The variable domain in full, with the rest retrieved from reference TRBV28 and TRBJ2-2, is DVKVTQSSRYLVKRTGEKVFLECVQDMDHENMFWYRQDPGLGLRLIYFSYDVKMKEKGDIPEGYSVSREKKERFSLILESASTNQTSMYLCASNEGPPTGELFFGEGSRLTVL.

There are many counts of this clonotype. The V gene is TRBV28, the J gene TRBJ1-4; TRBD1 is a possible D gene (5 bases). V was cut by 1 base and J by 5 bases, with 20 bases left in between. Germline values: CDR1 MDHEN, CDR2 SYDVKM. The CDR3 is made up of 18 amino acids. CDR3 sequence reads: CASSLFPIVDRRNEKLFF. Written as DNA, the CDR3 is TGTGCCAGCAGTTTATTCCCTATCGTTGACAGAAGGAATGAAAAACTGTTTTTT.

This clonotype was recorded at least ten times. The V call is TRBV10-3, the J call TRBJ1-3, with D possibly being TRBD1 (6 bases). Germline lookup yields CDR1 ENHRY and CDR2 SYGVKD. The CDR3 totals 13 residues. The V end was cut by 7 bases, the J end by 2 bases, with 9 bases between. CDR3 region: CAIMGGPGNTIYF. The CDR3 region has the DNA TGTGCCATCATGGGGGGGCCTGGAAACACCATATATTTT.

A single count supports this clonotype. The chain couples TRBV11-1 to TRBJ2-6; D is undetermined. Trimming left V 4 bases short and J 1 base short, with 8 bases between. This CDR3 has 15 residues. The germline V gene encodes CDR1 SGHAT and CDR2 FQDESV (reference sequence). The CDR3 region is CASSSKGSGANVLTF. Here the CDR3 DNA reads TGTGCCAGCAGCTCCAAGGGATCTGGGGCCAACGTCCTGACTTTC.

This clonotype was recorded at least ten times. The chain recombines TRBV20-1 with TRBJ2-3; D not certain. Germline CDR1 is DFQATT and CDR2 is SNEGSKA (reference sequence). The CDR3 covers 15 residues. Trimming shortened V by 0 bases and J by 2 bases, and 12 bases separated the two germline ends. The CDR3 region has the DNA TGCAGTGCTAGAGATGTGAGATCACCCACAGATACGCAGTATTTT. Its translation: CSARDVRSPTDTQYF.

This clonotype was observed at least ten times. The chain combines TRBV6-2 or TRBV6-3 with TRBJ2-3; 9 bases are shared with TRBD2. The CDR3 covers 18 residues. The germline CDR1 and CDR2 sequences are MNHEY and SVGEGT. J lost 0 bases, V lost 5 bases, and 12 bases had no gene match. DNA of the CDR3: TGTGCCAGCAGTCCCATTAGACTAGCGGAGGAAAGCACAGATACGCAGTATTTT. It encodes CASSPIRLAEESTDTQYF.

This clonotype was seen many times. The J gene is TRBJ2-7, the V gene TRBV7-2; 9 bases agree with TRBD1. The CDR3 runs 15 residues. Germline values: CDR1 SGHTA, CDR2 FQGNSA. The V and J ends lost 5 bases and 4 bases, in that order; junction bases with no gene match: 9. CDR3 sequence: CASSPRTGETYEQYF. The CDR3 region has the DNA TGTGCCAGCAGCCCCCGGACAGGGGAGACGTACGAGCAGTACTTC.

As regards this clonotype: Germline and junction disagree at one end, which may indicate a read error. The genes are TRBV19 and TRBJ1-2; tentatively, D is TRBD1 (5 bases). The CDR3 runs to 14 residues. Germline V CDR1 and CDR2: LNHDA, SQIVND (reference sequence). CDR3 sequence reads: CASTTRGGNFGYTF. The DNA for the CDR3 is TGTGCCAGTACTACCCGGGGGGGGAACTTTGGCTACACCTTC.

This clonotype was seen repeatedly, ten times or more. V gene TRBV15 combines with J gene TRBJ2-7; the match to TRBD2 covers 10 bases. The germline CDR1 and CDR2 sequences are LNHNV and YYDKDF (reference sequence). The CDR3 loop spans 17 amino acids. J lost 3 bases, V lost 5 bases, and 13 bases had no gene match. The CDR3 loop is CATSDHQTSGNGYEQYF. The CDR3 coding sequence is TGTGCCACCAGCGATCACCAAACTAGCGGGAACGGCTACGAGCAGTACTTC.

This clonotype was observed many times. V and J are TRBV9 and TRBJ2-1; D gene ambiguous. V dropped 5 bases and J dropped 9 bases, with 9 bases sitting between them. CDR3 length: 11 amino acids. The germline V gene has CDR1 SGDLS and CDR2 YYNGEE. The CDR3 spells CASSTSVEQFF. CDR3 sequence (DNA): TGTGCCAGCAGTACCTCGGTTGAGCAGTTCTTC.

This clonotype was recorded at least ten times. The J gene is TRBJ2-3, the V gene TRBV24-1, with D tentatively TRBD2 (5 bases). The V gene's germline CDR1 is KGHDR and CDR2 SFDVKD. Trimming removed 8 bases from V and 4 bases from J, with 9 bases in between. This CDR3 is 12 amino acids long. The CDR3 DNA reads as TGTGCCACCAAAGGAGGTTCAGATACGCAGTATTTT. Its protein product is CATKGGSDTQYF.

This clonotype was detected ten times or more. V usage is TRBV12-3 or TRBV12-4 and J usage is TRBJ2-7; 11 bases line up with TRBD2. CDR3 length: 18 amino acids. Germline trimming cut 5 bases from V and 0 bases from J; bases unmatched to any gene: 12. The CDR3 loop reads CASSRGGLAERSSYEQYF. The CDR3 DNA reads TGTGCCAGCAGTCGGGGGGGACTAGCGGAAAGGAGCTCCTACGAGCAGTACTTC.

Many counts were recorded for this clonotype. This chain links TRBV19 with TRBJ2-2, with D hard to call. V was cut by 4 bases and J by 1 base, with 10 bases left in between. The germline V gene has CDR1 LNHDA and CDR2 SQIVND (reference sequence). The CDR3 runs 15 residues. The CDR3 sequence is CASSNWGLNTGELFF. CDR3 sequence (DNA): TGTGCCAGTAGTAATTGGGGTCTGAACACCGGGGAGCTGTTTTTT.

The J gene is TRBJ1-5, the V gene TRBV19, with 9 bases lining up with TRBD1. CDR1 is LNHDA, CDR2 SQIVND, per germline (reference sequence). V shed 6 bases and J 3 bases; nucleotides not matched to a gene: 9. The CDR3 totals 16 residues. The CDR3 coding sequence is TGTGCCAGTAGGAAACAGGGGGCTGGTGACAATCAGCCCCAGCATTTT. Translating gives CASRKQGAGDNQPQHF.

This clonotype was observed many times. V gene TRBV19 combines with J gene TRBJ2-5; D is tentatively TRBD1 or TRBD2 (5 bases each). Germline V gene sequence: CDR1 LNHDA, CDR2 SQIVND (reference sequence). This CDR3 region has 13 residues. V was pared by 7 bases and J by 12 bases, with 21 bases between. CDR3 coding DNA: TGTGCCAGTACCACCGGGACCCTGAGATTTAAGTACTTC. This translates into CASTTGTLRFKYF.

This clonotype was observed at least ten times. One end of the junction is discordant with germline, which a read error may explain. The rearrangement uses TRBV7-7 and TRBJ2-5, with 9 positions matching TRBD2. CDR1 and CDR2 from the germline V gene are SSHAT and FNYEAQ (reference sequence). This CDR3 comprises 17 residues. CDR3 in DNA: TGTGCTAGCAGCTTAGCTAGGACTAGCGTTAACCAAGAGACCCAGTACTTC. Amino acid sequence: CASSLARTSVNQETQYF.

About this clonotype: It may be a read error: a sequence one base away is much more abundant. The chain combines TRBV19 with TRBJ2-1; no clear D gene. CDR1 and CDR2 from the germline V gene are LNHDA and SQIVND (reference sequence). This CDR3 region has 16 residues. The ends were cut back, 4 bases at V and 1 base at J, with 14 bases in the middle. CDR3 amino acids: CASSTRRAGSYNEQFF. The CDR3 coding sequence is TGTGCCAGTAGTACGAGGCGCGCCGGGTCCTACAATGAGCAGTTCTTC.

This clonotype was recorded at least ten times. The chain joins TRBV5-1 to TRBJ2-7; TRBD1 agrees at 7 bases. The CDR3 is 14 amino acids. Germline CDR1 SGHRS, CDR2 YFSETQ. Germline trimming cut 1 base from V and 2 bases from J; bases unmatched to any gene: 3. The CDR3 region has the DNA TGCGCCAGCAGCTTGTGGACAGGAACCTACGAGCAGTACTTC. Translation gives CASSLWTGTYEQYF.

A word on this clonotype: With a much larger clone just one base away, this may be a read error. The CDR3 region has the DNA TGTGCCATCAGTGAGCCGCGAAATGAAAAACTGCTTTTT. Protein sequence: CAISEPRNEKLLF. V is TRBV10-3 and J is TRBJ1-4; D uncertain. The germline CDR1 and CDR2 sequences are ENHRY and SYGVKD. CDR3 length: 13 residues.

This clonotype showed up just a few times. The chain joins TRBV5-1 to TRBJ2-5, with D perhaps matching TRBD1 (5 bases). Germline V lookup: CDR1 SGHRS, CDR2 YFSETQ. Trimming took 4 bases from V and 4 from J, leaving 11 bases between them. The CDR3 runs 13 residues. The CDR3 reads CASSGADGETQYF. The CDR3, as DNA: TGCGCCAGCAGCGGGGCGGACGGAGAGACCCAGTACTTC.

This clonotype showed up many times. V usage is TRBV13 and J usage is TRBJ2-7; 7 bases align to TRBD2. Germline V gives CDR1 PRHDT, CDR2 FYEKMQ (reference sequence). Trimming removed 5 bases from V and 1 base from J; junction bases left unmatched: 8. The CDR3 is 15 residues long. The CDR3 reads CASSASGGASYEQYF. In DNA, the CDR3 is TGTGCCAGCAGCGCTAGCGGAGGAGCTTCCTACGAGCAGTACTTC.